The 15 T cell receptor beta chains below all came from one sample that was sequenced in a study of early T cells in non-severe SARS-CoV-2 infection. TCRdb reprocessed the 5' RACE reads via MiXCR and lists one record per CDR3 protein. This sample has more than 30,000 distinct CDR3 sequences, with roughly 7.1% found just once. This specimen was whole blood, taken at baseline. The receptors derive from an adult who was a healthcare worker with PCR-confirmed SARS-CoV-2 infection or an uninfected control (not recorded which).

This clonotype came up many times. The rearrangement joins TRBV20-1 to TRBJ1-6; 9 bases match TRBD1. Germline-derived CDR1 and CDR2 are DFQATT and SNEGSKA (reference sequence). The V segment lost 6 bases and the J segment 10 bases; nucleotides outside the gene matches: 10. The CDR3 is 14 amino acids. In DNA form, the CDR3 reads TGCAGTGCAACTTCCGGGACAGGGAACTCACCCCTCCACTTT. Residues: CSATSGTGNSPLHF.

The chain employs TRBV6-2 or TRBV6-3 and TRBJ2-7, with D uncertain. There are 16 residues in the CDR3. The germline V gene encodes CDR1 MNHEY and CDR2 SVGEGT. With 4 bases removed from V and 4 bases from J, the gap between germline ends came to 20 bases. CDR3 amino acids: CASSSTRAGGTYEQYF. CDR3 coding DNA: TGTGCCAGCAGTTCCACAAGAGCTGGTGGCACTTACGAGCAGTACTTC.

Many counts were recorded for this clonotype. CDR3 amino acids: CSASRPESTGELFF. The CDR3 DNA follows: TGCAGTGCTAGTCGCCCAGAAAGCACCGGGGAGCTGTTTTTT. The V call is TRBV20-1, the J call TRBJ2-2; no clear D gene. CDR1 and CDR2 from the germline V gene are DFQATT and SNEGSKA (reference sequence). V dropped 3 bases and J dropped 4 bases, with 12 bases sitting between them. The CDR3 extends over 14 amino acids.

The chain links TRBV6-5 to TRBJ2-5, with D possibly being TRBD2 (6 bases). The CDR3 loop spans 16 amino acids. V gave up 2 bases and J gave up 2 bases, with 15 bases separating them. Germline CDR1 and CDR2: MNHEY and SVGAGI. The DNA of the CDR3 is TGTGCCAGCAGTTACGCGACTAGACATCTGCAAGAGACCCAGTACTTC. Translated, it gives CASSYATRHLQETQYF.

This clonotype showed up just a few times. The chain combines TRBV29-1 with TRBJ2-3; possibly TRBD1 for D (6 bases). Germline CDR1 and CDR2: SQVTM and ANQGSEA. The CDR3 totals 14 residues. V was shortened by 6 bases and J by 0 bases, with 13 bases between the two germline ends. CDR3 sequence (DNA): TGCAGCGTGGGACGAACAGGGAGCACAGATACGCAGTATTTT. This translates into CSVGRTGSTDTQYF.

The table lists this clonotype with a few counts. As DNA, the CDR3 is TGTGCCAGCAGCGGGACAGGGTTCCAAGAGACCCAGTACTTC. Protein product: CASSGTGFQETQYF. J is TRBJ2-5 and V is TRBV3-1; 9 bases are a match to TRBD1. This CDR3 comprises 14 residues. V shed 5 bases, J shed 1 base, and the junction held 2 bases outside the gene matches. The germline CDR1 and CDR2 sequences are LGHDT and YNNKEL (reference sequence).

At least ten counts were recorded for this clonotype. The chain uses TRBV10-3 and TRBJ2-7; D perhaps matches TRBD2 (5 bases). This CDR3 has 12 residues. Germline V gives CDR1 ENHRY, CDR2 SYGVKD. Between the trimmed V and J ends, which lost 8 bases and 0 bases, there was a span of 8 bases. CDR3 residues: CAIGRDSYEQYV. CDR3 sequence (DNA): TGTGCCATCGGCCGGGACTCCTACGAGCAGTACGTC.

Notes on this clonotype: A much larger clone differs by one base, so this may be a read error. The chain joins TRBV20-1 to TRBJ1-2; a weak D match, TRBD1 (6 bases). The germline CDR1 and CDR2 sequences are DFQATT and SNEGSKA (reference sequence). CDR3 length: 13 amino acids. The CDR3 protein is CTAPPGALHGYTF. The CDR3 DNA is TGCACTGCTCCACCGGGGGCGCTCCATGGCTACACCTTC.

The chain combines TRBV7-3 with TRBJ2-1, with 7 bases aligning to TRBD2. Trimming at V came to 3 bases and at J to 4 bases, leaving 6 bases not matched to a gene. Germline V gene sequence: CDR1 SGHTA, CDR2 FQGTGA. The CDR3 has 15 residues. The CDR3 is CASSLGGRGYNEQFF. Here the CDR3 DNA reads TGTGCCAGCAGCTTGGGCGGGAGAGGTTACAATGAGCAGTTCTTC.

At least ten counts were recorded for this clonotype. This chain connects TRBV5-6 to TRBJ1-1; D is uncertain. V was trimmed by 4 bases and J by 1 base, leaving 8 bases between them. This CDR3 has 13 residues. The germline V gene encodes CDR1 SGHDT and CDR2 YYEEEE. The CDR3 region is CASSPDSNTEAFF. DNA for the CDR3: TGTGCCAGCAGCCCCGATTCGAACACTGAAGCTTTCTTT.

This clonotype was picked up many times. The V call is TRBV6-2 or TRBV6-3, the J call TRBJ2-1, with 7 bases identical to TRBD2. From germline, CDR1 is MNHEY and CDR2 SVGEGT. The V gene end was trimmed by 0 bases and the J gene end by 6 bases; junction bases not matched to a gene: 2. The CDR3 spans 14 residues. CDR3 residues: CASSYSGGGNEQFF. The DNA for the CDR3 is TGTGCCAGCAGTTACTCAGGCGGGGGCAATGAGCAGTTCTTC.

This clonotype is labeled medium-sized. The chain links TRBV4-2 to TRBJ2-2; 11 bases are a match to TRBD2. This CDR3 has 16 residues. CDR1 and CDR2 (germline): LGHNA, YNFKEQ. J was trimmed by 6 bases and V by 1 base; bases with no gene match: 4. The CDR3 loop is CASSQGASGRSGELFF. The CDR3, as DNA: TGTGCCAGCAGCCAAGGGGCTAGCGGGAGGTCCGGGGAGCTGTTTTTT.

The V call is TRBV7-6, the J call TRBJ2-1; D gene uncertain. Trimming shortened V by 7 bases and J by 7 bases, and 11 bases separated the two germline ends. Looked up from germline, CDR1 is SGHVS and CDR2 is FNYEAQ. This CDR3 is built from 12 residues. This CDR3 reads CASNHVGNEQFF. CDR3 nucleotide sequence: TGTGCCAGCAACCACGTCGGAAATGAGCAGTTCTTC.

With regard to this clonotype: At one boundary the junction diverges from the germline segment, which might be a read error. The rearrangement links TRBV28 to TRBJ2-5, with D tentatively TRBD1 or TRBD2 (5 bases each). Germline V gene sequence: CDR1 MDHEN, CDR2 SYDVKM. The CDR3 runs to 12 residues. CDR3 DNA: TGTGCCAGCAGTCCCGGGGACCCTATATCCGACTTC. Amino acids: CASSPGDPISDF.

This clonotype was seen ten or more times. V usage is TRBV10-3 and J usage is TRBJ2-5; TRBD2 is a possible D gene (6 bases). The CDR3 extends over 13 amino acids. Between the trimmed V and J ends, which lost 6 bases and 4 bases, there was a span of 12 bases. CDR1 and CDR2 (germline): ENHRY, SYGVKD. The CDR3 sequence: CAIRLALGETQYF. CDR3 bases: TGTGCCATCAGGCTAGCGTTGGGAGAGACCCAGTACTTC.